This T cell receptor beta chain is drawn from a study of OX40 agonist ivuxolimab in advanced cancers. The CDR3 runs 18 residues. Trimming pared 3 bases from V and 3 bases from J, leaving 22 bases between. The germline CDR1 and CDR2 sequences are ENHRY and SYGVKD. This clone occurred once. The assay was immunoSEQ multiplex PCR, and TCRdb's table has in-frame clones only and misses some. The table lists 50,000 to 70,000 clones, approximately 86% of them singletons. Here the sequenced sample was CD4+ or CD8+ T cells sorted from blood, taken in a trial of the OX40 agonist ivuxolimab. The chain couples TRBV10-3 to TRBJ2-3, with TRBD2 as a possible D gene (7 bases). The TCR originated in an adult with an advanced solid tumor such as melanoma, head and neck, liver or kidney cancer. In DNA, the CDR3 is TGTGCCATCAGTGATCCCAGTGGGGGGGCTCTTCGGACAGATACGCAGTATTTT. It is translated as CAISDPSGGALRTDTQYF.